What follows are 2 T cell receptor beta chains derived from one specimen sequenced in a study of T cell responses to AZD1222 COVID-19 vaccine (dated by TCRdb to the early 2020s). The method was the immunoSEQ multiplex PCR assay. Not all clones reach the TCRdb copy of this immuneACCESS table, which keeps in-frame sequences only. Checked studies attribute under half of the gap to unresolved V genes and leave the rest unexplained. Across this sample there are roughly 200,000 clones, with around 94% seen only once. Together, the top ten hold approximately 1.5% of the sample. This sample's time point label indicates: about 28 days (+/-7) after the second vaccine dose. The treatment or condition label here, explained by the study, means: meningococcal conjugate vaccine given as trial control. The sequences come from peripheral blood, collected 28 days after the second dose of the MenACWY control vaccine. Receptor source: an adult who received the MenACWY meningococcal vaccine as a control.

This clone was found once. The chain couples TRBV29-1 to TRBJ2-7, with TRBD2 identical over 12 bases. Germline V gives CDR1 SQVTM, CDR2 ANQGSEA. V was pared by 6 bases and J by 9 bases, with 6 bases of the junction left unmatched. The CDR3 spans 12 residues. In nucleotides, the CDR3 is TGCAGCGTGAGACTAGCGGGAGTGGGGCAGTACTTC. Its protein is CSVRLAGVGQYF.

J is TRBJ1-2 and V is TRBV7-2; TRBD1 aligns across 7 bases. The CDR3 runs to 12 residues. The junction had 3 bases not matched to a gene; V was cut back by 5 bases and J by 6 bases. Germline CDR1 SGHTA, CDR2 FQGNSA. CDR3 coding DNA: TGTGCCAGCAGCGCACAGGGGAATGGCTACACCTTC. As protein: CASSAQGNGYTF. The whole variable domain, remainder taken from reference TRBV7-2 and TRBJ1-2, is GAGVSQSPSNKVTEKGKDVELRCDPISGHTALYWYRQSLGQGLEFLIYFQGNSAPDKSGLPSDRFSAERTGGSVSTLTIQRTQQEDSAVYLCASSAQGNGYTFGSGTRLTVV.